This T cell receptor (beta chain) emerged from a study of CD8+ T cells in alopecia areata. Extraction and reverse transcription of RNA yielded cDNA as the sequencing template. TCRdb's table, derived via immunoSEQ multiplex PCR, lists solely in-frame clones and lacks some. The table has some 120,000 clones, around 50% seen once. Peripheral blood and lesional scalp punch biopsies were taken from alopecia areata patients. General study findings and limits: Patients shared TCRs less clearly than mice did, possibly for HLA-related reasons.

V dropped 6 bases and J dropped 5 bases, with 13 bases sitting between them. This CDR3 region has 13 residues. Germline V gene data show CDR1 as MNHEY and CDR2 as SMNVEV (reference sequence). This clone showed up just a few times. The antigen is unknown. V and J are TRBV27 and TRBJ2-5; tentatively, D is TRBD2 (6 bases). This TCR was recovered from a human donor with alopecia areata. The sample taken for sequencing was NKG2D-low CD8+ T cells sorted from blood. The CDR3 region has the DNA TGTGCCAGCAGCGACACGGGGGATGAGACCCAGTACTTC. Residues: CASSDTGDETQYF.